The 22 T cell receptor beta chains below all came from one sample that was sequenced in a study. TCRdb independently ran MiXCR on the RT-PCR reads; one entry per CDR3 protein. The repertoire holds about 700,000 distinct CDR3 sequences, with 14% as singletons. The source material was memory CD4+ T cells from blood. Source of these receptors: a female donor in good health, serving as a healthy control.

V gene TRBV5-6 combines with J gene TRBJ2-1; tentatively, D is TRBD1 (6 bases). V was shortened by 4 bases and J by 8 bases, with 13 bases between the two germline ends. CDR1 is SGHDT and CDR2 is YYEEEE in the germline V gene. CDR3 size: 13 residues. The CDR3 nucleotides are TGTGCCAGCAGCCCCGGGACAACGGATGAGCAGTTCTTC. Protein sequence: CASSPGTTDEQFF.

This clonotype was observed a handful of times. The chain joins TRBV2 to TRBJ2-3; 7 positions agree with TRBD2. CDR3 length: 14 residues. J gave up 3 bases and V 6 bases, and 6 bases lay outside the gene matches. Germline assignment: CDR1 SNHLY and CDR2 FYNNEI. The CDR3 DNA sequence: TGTGCCAGCAGGGGGGGACTAACTACAGATACGCAGTATTTT. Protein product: CASRGGLTTDTQYF.

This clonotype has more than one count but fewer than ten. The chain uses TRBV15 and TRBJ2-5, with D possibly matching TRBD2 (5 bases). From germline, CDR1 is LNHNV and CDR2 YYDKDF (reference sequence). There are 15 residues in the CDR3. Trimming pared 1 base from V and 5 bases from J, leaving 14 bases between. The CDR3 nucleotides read TGTGCCACCAGCAGAGTGGGAGAAGTTGGGGAGACCCAGTACTTC. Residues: CATSRVGEVGETQYF.

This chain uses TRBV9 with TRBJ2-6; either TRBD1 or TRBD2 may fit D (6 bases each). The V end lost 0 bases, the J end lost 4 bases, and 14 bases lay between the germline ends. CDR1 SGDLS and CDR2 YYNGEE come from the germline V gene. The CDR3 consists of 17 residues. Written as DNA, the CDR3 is TGTGCCAGCAGCGTAGCTACAAGGGGGGCCGGGGCCAACGTCCTGACTTTC. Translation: CASSVATRGAGANVLTF.

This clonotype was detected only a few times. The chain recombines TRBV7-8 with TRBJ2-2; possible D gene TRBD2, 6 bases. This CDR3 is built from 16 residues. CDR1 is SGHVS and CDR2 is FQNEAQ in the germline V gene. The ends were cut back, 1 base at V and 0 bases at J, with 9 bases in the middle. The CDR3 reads CASSLGGTPNTGELFF. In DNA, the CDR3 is TGTGCCAGCAGCTTAGGCGGGACCCCGAACACCGGGGAGCTGTTTTTT.

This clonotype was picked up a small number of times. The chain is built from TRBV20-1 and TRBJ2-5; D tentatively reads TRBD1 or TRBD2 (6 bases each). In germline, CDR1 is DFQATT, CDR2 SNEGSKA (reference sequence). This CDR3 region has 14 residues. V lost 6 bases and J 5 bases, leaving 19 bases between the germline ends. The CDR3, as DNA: TGCAGTGCCCTTGAAAGGGGGGCGCGGGAGACCCAGTACTTC. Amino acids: CSALERGARETQYF.

CDR3 DNA: TGTGCCTGGAGTATCCGGGATAAGGCTCCGCAGTATTTT. This sequence encodes CAWSIRDKAPQYF. V gene TRBV30 combines with J gene TRBJ2-3, with a weak D call TRBD2 (5 bases). The CDR3 runs to 13 residues. Germline loops: CDR1 GTSNPN, CDR2 SVGIG (reference sequence). Trimming shortened V by 2 bases and J by 10 bases, and 16 bases separated the two germline ends.

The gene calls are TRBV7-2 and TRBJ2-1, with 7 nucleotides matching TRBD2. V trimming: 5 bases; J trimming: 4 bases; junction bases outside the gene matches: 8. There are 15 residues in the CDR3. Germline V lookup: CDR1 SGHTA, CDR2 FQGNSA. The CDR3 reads CASSTASGEYNEQFF. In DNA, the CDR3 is TGTGCCAGCAGCACCGCCAGCGGGGAATACAATGAGCAGTTCTTC.

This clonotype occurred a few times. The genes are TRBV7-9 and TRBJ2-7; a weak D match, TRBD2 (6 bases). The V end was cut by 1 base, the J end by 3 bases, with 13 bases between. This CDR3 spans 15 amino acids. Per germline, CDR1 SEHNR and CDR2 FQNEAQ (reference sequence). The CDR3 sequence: CASSLGASANYEQYF. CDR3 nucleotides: TGTGCCAGCAGCTTAGGGGCTAGCGCTAACTACGAGCAGTACTTC.

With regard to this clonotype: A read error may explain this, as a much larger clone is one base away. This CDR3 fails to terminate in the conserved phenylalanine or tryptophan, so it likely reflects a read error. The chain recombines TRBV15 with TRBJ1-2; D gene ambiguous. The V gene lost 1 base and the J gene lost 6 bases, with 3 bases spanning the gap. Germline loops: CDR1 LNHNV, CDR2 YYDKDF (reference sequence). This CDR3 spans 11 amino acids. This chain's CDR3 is CATSRGDGYTY. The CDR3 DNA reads TGTGCCACCAGCAGAGGAGATGGCTACACCTAC.

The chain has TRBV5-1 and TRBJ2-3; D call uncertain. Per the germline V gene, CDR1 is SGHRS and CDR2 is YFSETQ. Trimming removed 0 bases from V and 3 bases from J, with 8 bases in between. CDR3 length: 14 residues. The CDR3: CASSLAQVTDTQYF. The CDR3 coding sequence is TGCGCCAGCAGCTTGGCTCAGGTGACAGATACGCAGTATTTT.

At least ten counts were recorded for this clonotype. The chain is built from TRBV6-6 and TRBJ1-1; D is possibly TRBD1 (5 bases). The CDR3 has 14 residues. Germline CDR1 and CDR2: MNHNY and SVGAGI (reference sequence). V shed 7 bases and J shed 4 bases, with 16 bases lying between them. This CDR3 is CASTLGPFGTEAFF. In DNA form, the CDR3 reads TGTGCCAGCACCCTGGGACCTTTCGGCACTGAAGCTTTCTTT.

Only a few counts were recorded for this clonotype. CDR3 residues: CASSPPTGQGYNEQFF. The DNA for the CDR3 is TGTGCCAGCTCACCCCCCACAGGACAGGGTTACAATGAGCAGTTCTTC. V is TRBV18 and J is TRBJ2-1; 8 nucleotides line up with TRBD1. The V gene end was trimmed by 3 bases and the J gene end by 4 bases; junction bases not matched to a gene: 8. This CDR3 spans 16 amino acids. Germline CDR1 and CDR2: KGHSH and LQKENI. The full variable domain, completed using reference TRBV18 and TRBJ2-1, is NAGVMQNPRHLVRRRGQEARLRCSPMKGHSHVYWYRQLPEEGLKFMVYLQKENIIDESGMPKERFSAEFPKEGPSILRIQQVVRGDSAAYFCASSPPTGQGYNEQFFGPGTRLTVL.

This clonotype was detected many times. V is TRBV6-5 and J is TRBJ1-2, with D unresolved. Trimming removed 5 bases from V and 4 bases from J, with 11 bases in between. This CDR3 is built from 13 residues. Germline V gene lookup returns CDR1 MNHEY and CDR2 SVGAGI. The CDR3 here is CASSAVGRYGYTF. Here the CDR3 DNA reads TGTGCCAGCAGTGCGGTGGGCCGCTATGGCTACACCTTC.

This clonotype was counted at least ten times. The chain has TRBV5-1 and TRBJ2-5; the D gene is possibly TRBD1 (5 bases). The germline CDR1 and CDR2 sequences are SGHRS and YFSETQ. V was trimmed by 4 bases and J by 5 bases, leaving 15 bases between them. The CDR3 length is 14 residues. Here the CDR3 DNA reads TGCGCCAGCAGCCCATCCCAGGGAAAGGAGACCCAGTACTTC. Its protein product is CASSPSQGKETQYF.

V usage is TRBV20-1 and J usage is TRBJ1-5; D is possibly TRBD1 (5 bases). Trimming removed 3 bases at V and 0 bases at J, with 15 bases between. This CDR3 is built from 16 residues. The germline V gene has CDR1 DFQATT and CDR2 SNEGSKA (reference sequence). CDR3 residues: CSARTGRGYSNQPQHF. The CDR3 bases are TGCAGTGCTAGGACGGGGCGAGGCTATAGCAATCAGCCCCAGCATTTT.

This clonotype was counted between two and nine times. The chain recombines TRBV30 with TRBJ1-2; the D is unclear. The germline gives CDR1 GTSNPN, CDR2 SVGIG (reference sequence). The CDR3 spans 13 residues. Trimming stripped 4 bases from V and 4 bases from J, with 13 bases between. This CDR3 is CAWNSGWSYGYTF. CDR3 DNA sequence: TGTGCCTGGAACTCGGGTTGGTCCTATGGCTACACCTTC.

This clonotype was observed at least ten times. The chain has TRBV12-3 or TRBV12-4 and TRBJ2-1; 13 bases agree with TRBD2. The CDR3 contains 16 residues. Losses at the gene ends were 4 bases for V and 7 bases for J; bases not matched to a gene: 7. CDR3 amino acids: CASSSRTSGSGNEQFF. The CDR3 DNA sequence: TGTGCCAGCAGTTCCAGGACTAGCGGGAGTGGTAATGAGCAGTTCTTC.

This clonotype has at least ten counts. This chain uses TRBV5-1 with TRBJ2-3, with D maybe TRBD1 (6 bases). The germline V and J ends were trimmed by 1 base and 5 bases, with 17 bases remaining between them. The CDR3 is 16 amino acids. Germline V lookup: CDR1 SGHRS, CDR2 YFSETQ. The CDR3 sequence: CASSLQGLGYGDTQYF. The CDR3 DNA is TGCGCCAGCAGCTTGCAGGGGCTGGGGTATGGAGATACGCAGTATTTT. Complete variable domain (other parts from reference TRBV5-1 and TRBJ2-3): KAGVTQTPRYLIKTRGQQVTLSCSPISGHRSVSWYQQTPGQGLQFLFEYFSETQRNKGNFPGRFSGRQFSNSRSEMNVSTLELGDSALYLCASSLQGLGYGDTQYFGPGTRLTVL.

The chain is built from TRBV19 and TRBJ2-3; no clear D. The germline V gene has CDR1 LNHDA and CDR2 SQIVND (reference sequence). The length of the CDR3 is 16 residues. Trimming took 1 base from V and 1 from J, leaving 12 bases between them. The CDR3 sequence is CASSIGTNRGTDTQYF. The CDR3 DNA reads TGTGCCAGTAGTATAGGCACGAATAGGGGCACAGATACGCAGTATTTT.

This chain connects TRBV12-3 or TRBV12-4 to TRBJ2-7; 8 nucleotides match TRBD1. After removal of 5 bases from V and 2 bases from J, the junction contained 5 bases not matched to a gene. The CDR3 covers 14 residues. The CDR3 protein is CASSQQGVTYEQYF. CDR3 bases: TGTGCCAGCAGTCAACAGGGGGTTACCTACGAGCAGTACTTC.

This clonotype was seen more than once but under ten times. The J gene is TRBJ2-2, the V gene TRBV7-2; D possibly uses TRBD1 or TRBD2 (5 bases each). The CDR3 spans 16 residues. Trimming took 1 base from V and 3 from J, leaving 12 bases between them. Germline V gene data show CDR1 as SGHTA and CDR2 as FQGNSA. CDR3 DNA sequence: TGTGCCAGCAGCTTAGTCCGGGACCATTACACCGGGGAGCTGTTTTTT. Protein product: CASSLVRDHYTGELFF.